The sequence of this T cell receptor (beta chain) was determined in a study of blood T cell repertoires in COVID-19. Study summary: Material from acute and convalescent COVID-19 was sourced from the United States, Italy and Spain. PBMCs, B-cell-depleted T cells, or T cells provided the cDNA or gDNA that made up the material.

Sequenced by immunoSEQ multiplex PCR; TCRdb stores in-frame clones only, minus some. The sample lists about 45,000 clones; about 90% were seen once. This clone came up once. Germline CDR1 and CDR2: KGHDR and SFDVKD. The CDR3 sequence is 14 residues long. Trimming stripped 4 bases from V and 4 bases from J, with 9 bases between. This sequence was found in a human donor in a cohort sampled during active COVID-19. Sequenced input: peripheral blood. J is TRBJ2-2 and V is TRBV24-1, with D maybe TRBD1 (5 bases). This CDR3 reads CATSDPQGTGELFF. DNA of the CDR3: TGTGCCACCAGTGACCCCCAGGGCACCGGGGAGCTGTTTTTT.